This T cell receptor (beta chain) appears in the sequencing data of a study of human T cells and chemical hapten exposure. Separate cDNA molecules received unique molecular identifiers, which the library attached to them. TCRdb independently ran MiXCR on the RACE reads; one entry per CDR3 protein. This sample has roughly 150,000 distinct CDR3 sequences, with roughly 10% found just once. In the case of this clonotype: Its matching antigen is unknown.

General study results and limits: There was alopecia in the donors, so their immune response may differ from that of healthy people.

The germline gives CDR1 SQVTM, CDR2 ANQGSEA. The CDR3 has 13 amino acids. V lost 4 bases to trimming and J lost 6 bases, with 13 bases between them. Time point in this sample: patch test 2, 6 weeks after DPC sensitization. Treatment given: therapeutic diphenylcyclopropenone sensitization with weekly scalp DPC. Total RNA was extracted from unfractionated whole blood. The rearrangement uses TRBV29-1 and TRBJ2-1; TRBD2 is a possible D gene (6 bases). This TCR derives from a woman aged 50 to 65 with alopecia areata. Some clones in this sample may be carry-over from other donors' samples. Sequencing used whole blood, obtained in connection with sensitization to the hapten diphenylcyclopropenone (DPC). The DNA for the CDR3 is TGCAGCGTTGCAAGACTAGTTCGCAATGAGCAGTTCTTC. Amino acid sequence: CSVARLVRNEQFF.